This T cell receptor (beta chain) was identified during a study of CD8+CD57+ T cells in acquired aplastic anemia. The sample holds one count of this clonotype. TCR beta VDJ combinations and CDR3 sequences were profiled from genomic DNA. TCRdb processed the reads anew with MiXCR; each CDR3 protein has one entry. The repertoire includes around 160,000 distinct CDR3 sequences, around 48% of them detected once, and around 2.9% sits in the top ten. CD8+CD57+ cell expansion, shown by flow cytometry, had occurred in the patients selected for sequencing. The CDR3 extends over 13 amino acids. V lost 10 bases and J lost 0, with 12 bases in between. The germline V gene has CDR1 ENHRY and CDR2 SYGVKD.

V and J are TRBV10-3 and TRBJ1-1; the D gene is possibly TRBD1 (6 bases). The sequence derives from a human donor with aplastic anemia. What was sequenced was sorted CD4+, CD8+, or CD8+CD57+ T cells (not recorded which) from PBMCs. CDR3 protein: CATLNRVNTEAFF. CDR3 coding DNA: TGTGCCACCTTGAACAGGGTGAACACTGAAGCTTTCTTT.